The 11 T cell receptor beta chains in this list originate from one sample, sequenced in a study of cytomegalovirus exposure and HLA in healthy donors. The PCR used 60 Vbeta and 13 Jbeta primers. The assay was immunoSEQ multiplex PCR, and TCRdb's table has in-frame clones only and misses some. Of about 130,000 clones detected, about two thirds appear once; the ten largest clones hold around 4.8%. The sample consisted of PBMCs. The receptor set was obtained from a man in his sixties in good health and CMV-seropositive.

CDR3 in DNA: TGTGCCAGCAGTCAGGCGCGGAACACTGAAGCTTTCTTT. Encoded protein: CASSQARNTEAFF. The chain has TRBV6-5 and TRBJ1-1, with D unresolved. Germline assignment: CDR1 MNHEY and CDR2 SVGAGI. The CDR3 covers 13 residues. Trimming removed 5 bases at V and 1 base at J, with 8 bases between.

The V and J genes are TRBV6-6 and TRBJ2-1, with TRBD1 matching over 11 bases. The ends lost 4 bases at V and 11 bases at J; junction bases unmatched: 13. The CDR3 has 16 residues. Per germline, CDR1 MNHNY and CDR2 SVGAGI (reference sequence). CDR3 sequence: CASSFAPGQGGDKQFF. DNA of the CDR3: TGTGCCAGCAGTTTCGCGCCGGGACAGGGGGGTGATAAGCAGTTCTTC.

The CDR3 protein is CASSFAFDRSGAEAFF. In DNA form, the CDR3 reads TGTGCCAGCAGCTTTGCTTTCGACAGGTCCGGGGCTGAAGCTTTCTTT. The chain recombines TRBV12-1 with TRBJ1-1; TRBD1 is taken as the D call from the table, unchecked against the DNA. TRBV12-1 is a documented pseudogene. This CDR3 is 16 amino acids long.

This clone was seen only a few times. The chain has TRBV6-1 and TRBJ2-1; tentatively, D is TRBD2 (5 bases). The CDR3 length is 14 residues. CDR1 is MNHNS, CDR2 SASEGT, per germline. Trimming took off 3 bases at V and 8 bases at J, with 14 bases between the two ends. Here the CDR3 reads CASSDVARVYEQFF. CDR3 nucleotides: TGTGCCAGCAGTGACGTGGCGAGGGTGTATGAGCAGTTCTTC.

J is TRBJ1-1 and V is TRBV29-1, with D possibly matching TRBD1 (5 bases). This CDR3 spans 13 amino acids. Germline V gene lookup returns CDR1 SQVTM and CDR2 ANQGSEA. V was clipped by 6 bases and J by 1 base, with 12 bases between them. In DNA form, the CDR3 reads TGCAGCGTAGGGGCTGGCGGGAACACTGAAGCTTTCTTT. This translates into CSVGAGGNTEAFF.

The chain employs TRBV6-6 and TRBJ2-7; no firm D call. The germline CDR1 and CDR2 sequences are MNHNY and SVGAGI (reference sequence). V was pared by 6 bases and J by 5 bases, with 8 bases between. The CDR3 is 11 amino acids. The CDR3 DNA follows: TGTGCCAGCAGCCCTCTCGACGAGCAGTACTTC. Its translation is CASSPLDEQYF.

The chain combines TRBV6-1 with TRBJ1-2; no reliable D call. Trimming stripped 1 base from V and 8 bases from J, with 14 bases between. The CDR3 covers 14 residues. The germline V gene encodes CDR1 MNHNS and CDR2 SASEGT. Written as DNA, the CDR3 is TGTGCCAGCAGTGAAGGGATCGGAGGGAGGGGCTACACCTTC. Translation gives CASSEGIGGRGYTF.

This chain uses TRBV2 with TRBJ2-6; D possibly corresponds to TRBD2 (6 bases). Germline loops: CDR1 SNHLY, CDR2 FYNNEI. The CDR3 totals 17 residues. The V and J ends lost 6 bases and 0 bases respectively, with 15 bases between them. CDR3 amino acids: CASSPGTALSGANVLTF. The CDR3 coding sequence is TGTGCCAGCAGCCCCGGGACTGCCCTCTCTGGGGCCAACGTCCTGACTTTC.

The CDR3 loop is CASSLRSIQYF. The CDR3 DNA is TGTGCCAGCAGTTTAAGGAGCATTCAGTACTTC. The genes are TRBV27 and TRBJ2-4; D is uncertain. Deletions cut 2 bases from V and 9 bases from J, with 5 bases between. Germline assignment: CDR1 MNHEY and CDR2 SMNVEV (reference sequence). This CDR3 is 11 amino acids long.

This sequence joins TRBV28 and TRBJ1-5, with 8 positions matching TRBD1. CDR1 is MDHEN, CDR2 SYDVKM, per germline. The CDR3 runs to 15 residues. Unmatched junction bases numbered 9, after V lost 6 bases and J lost 5 bases. The CDR3 region is CASSLRTGRDQPQHF. The DNA of the CDR3 is TGTGCCAGCAGCTTACGGACAGGGAGGGATCAGCCCCAGCATTTT.

This clone was recorded a few times. The chain carries TRBV7-9 and TRBJ2-5; the D gene is possibly TRBD2 (5 bases). The CDR3 contains 12 residues. Trimming cost V 4 bases and J 6 bases, with 9 bases left between them. CDR1 and CDR2 from the germline V gene are SEHNR and FQNEAQ (reference sequence). The DNA of the CDR3 is TGTGCCAGCAGCTCCACTAGGCAGACCCAGTACTTC. Protein product: CASSSTRQTQYF.